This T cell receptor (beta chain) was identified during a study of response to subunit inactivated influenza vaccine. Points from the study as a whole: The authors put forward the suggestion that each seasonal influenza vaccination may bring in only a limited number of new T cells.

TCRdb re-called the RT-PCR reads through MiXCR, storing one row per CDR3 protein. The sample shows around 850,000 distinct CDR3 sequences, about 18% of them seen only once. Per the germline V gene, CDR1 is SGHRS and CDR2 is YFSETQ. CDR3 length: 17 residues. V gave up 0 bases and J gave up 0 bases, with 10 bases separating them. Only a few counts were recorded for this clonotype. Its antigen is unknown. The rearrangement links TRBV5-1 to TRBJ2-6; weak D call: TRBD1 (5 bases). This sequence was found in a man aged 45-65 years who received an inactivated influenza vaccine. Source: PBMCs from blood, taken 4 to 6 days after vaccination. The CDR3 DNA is TGCGCCAGCAGCTTGGCCGTTGGGGCCTCTGGGGCCAACGTCCTGACTTTC. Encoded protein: CASSLAVGASGANVLTF.